The rows below give T cell receptor beta chains drawn from one sample of a study of blood T cells in healthy people across ages. TCRdb processed the 5' RACE reads anew with MiXCR; each CDR3 protein has one entry. The table lists approximately 1.5 million distinct CDR3 sequences, about 31% of them singletons, with roughly 12% in the top ten. What was sequenced was blood. These receptors all come from a woman aged 25 to 45 in good health. Both conserved end residues are part of each CDR3. Each record gives: D gene, V gene, clone size, J gene, CDR3 DNA, CDR3 protein. The D gene is left open where the match is weak. Some rows have no size entry. The others give once, few or many, or a class for an expanded clone.

>-|TRBV6-1|-|TRBJ2-4
TGTGCCAGCAGTGCGGCATCGACGGGAAACATTCAGTACTTC
CASSAASTGNIQYF
>-|TRBV6-1|-|TRBJ2-1
TGTGCCAGCAGTGATCACTTTAGTAGGAGCTCCTACAATGAGCAGTTCTTC
CASSDHFSRSSYNEQFF
>TRBD1|TRBV27|-|TRBJ2-7
TGTGCCAGCAGTGTGATCCGGGACAGGTACTACGAGCAGTACTTC
CASSVIRDRYYEQYF
>TRBD1|TRBV9|many|TRBJ1-2
TGTGCCAGCAGCGTCCAGGCAACAACAGGGGGCCAAGGCTACACCTTC
CASSVQATTGGQGYTF
>TRBD1|TRBV30|-|TRBJ1-2
TGTGCCTGGAGCGGGGACAGGCTGACTTATGGCTACACCTTC
CAWSGDRLTYGYTF
>TRBD2|TRBV6-5|few|TRBJ2-5
TGTGCCAGCAGCCGCTGGGGGGGGACCATCCAAGAGACCCAGTACTTC
CASSRWGGTIQETQYF
>-|TRBV3-1|-|TRBJ2-5
TGTGCCAGCAGCCAAGATGGGTCGGGCCTAGAGACCCAGTACTTC
CASSQDGSGLETQYF
>-|TRBV30|once|TRBJ2-7
TGTGCCTGGAGTGTAACAGGGAGTTCCTACGAGCAGTACTTC
CAWSVTGSSYEQYF
>-|TRBV10-3|many|TRBJ2-1
TGTGCCATCAGTGTCGCGGCAGAATACAATGAGCAGTTCTTC
CAISVAAEYNEQFF
>-|TRBV5-1|-|TRBJ2-2
TGCGCCAGCAGCCCGGAGGGGGCGAACACCGGGGAGCTGTTTTTT
CASSPEGANTGELFF
>-|TRBV30|few|TRBJ2-7
TGTGCCTGGAGTGTAGATTCAGTCTCCTACGAGCAGTACTTC
CAWSVDSVSYEQYF
>TRBD1|TRBV12-3/TRBV12-4|-|TRBJ1-2
TGTGCCAGTCGACAGGGAAGTGGCTACACCTTC
CASRQGSGYTF
>TRBD2|TRBV20-1|few|TRBJ2-1
TGCAGTGCTCCGATCGTCCCGGGACTAGCGGGTAGCTCCTACAATGAGCAGTTCTTC
CSAPIVPGLAGSSYNEQFF
>TRBD1|TRBV7-9|-|TRBJ1-1
TGTGCCAGCAGGACCGGGACAGAGAACACTGAAGCTTTCTTT
CASRTGTENTEAFF
>-|TRBV9|-|TRBJ2-1
TGTGCCAGCAGCGTAGGGGGAGGAGAGGACAGCCATGAGCAGTTCTTC
CASSVGGGEDSHEQFF
>-|TRBV20-1|-|TRBJ1-5
TGCAGTGCTAGGGGGGGGGTTAGCAATCAGCCCCAGCATTTT
CSARGGVSNQPQHF
>-|TRBV6-2/TRBV6-3|few|TRBJ1-2
TGTGCCAGCAGTTATTCGTCATTGATCTGGGGCTTCTATGGCTACACCTTC
CASSYSSLIWGFYGYTF
>TRBD2|TRBV7-9|-|TRBJ2-1
TGTGCCAGCAGCTTAAGACTAGCGGGAATCTACAATGAGCAGTTCTTC
CASSLRLAGIYNEQFF
>-|TRBV12-3/TRBV12-4|-|TRBJ2-6
TGTGCCAGCCGACGGCAGGGGACGGGGGCCAACGTCCTGACTTTC
CASRRQGTGANVLTF
>-|TRBV30|-|TRBJ1-1
TGTGCCTGGGTCAGGGAGAACACTGAAGCTTTCTTT
CAWVRENTEAFF
>TRBD2|TRBV6-4|-|TRBJ2-7
TGTGCCAGCAGTGTCCTGACTAGCGGGGGCACCTACGAGCAGTACTTC
CASSVLTSGGTYEQYF
>TRBD1|TRBV2|few|TRBJ1-4
TGTGCCAGCAGTCGGGACAGCGGAGAAAAACTGTTTTTT
CASSRDSGEKLFF
>-|TRBV7-9|-|TRBJ1-1
TGTGCCAGCAGCAACCAAGGGGGGCCGGTGGGCACTGAAGCTTTCTTT
CASSNQGGPVGTEAFF
>-|TRBV6-1|few|TRBJ2-5
TGTGCCAGCAGTGAAGATCCGGCAGGGGCCACAACCTGGGGGGAGACCCAGTACTTC
CASSEDPAGATTWGETQYF
>-|TRBV27|-|TRBJ2-1
TGTGCCAGCAGTCCTGCGCTCTACAACAATGAGCAGTTCTTC
CASSPALYNNEQFF
>TRBD2|TRBV24-1|-|TRBJ2-1
TGTGCCACCAGTGCCGGGACACGTCGCGGGGGGTACAATGAGCAGTTCTTC
CATSAGTRRGGYNEQFF
>-|TRBV10-3|few|TRBJ2-3
TGTGCCATCAGTGAGTCGAAGGGGTCCTCAGATACGCAGTATTTT
CAISESKGSSDTQYF
>-|TRBV20-1|-|TRBJ1-1
TGCAGTGCTACCCACTTTCCGGGGAACACTGAAGCTTTCTTT
CSATHFPGNTEAFF
>-|TRBV7-6|-|TRBJ2-4
TGTGCCAGCAGCTTATCGAAGGGGTTCGTATGGTACTTC
CASSLSKGFVWYF
>TRBD2|TRBV28|-|TRBJ2-1
TGTGCCAGCAGTTTCCGACTAGCGGGATATGAGCAGTTCTTC
CASSFRLAGYEQFF
>-|TRBV9|-|TRBJ2-5
TGTGCCAGCAGCGCCGGGACAGCCCACACGGGGGGGGAGACCCAGTACTTC
CASSAGTAHTGGETQYF
>-|TRBV20-1|many|TRBJ2-1
TGCAGTGCCGAGAGTAACAGGGGACTATTAAGGGAGCAGTTCTTC
CSAESNRGLLREQFF
>TRBD2|TRBV3-1|-|TRBJ2-1
TGTGCCAGCAGCCAAGACCTCGGGGAGAGCGGGAGGGTCAATGAGCAGTTCTTC
CASSQDLGESGRVNEQFF
>TRBD2|TRBV7-6|-|TRBJ2-1
TGTGCCAGCAGCTTACCCGTTGGCGGGAGGTTGAATGAGCAGTTCTTC
CASSLPVGGRLNEQFF
>TRBD2|TRBV15|-|TRBJ2-3
TGTGCCACCAGCAGAGGGCTAGCGGTTCCAGATACGCAGTATTTT
CATSRGLAVPDTQYF
>TRBD1|TRBV7-2|few|TRBJ2-5
TGTGCCAGCAGCCCCCGGGACAGGTGGGAGACCCAGTACTTC
CASSPRDRWETQYF
>TRBD2|TRBV20-1|-|TRBJ2-5
TGCAGTGCTCGCCCGGGGACTATACAAGAGACCCAGTACTTC
CSARPGTIQETQYF
>-|TRBV7-6|many|TRBJ1-6
TGTGCCAGCAGCTTAGCGCCCCCGCAGAAGGGTAATTCACCCCTCCACTTT
CASSLAPPQKGNSPLHF
>TRBD2|TRBV5-1|-|TRBJ2-3
TGCGCCAGTCCTGGCGGGGGGCCCAACCCTAGCACAGATACGCAGTATTTT
CASPGGGPNPSTDTQYF
>-|TRBV3-1|-|TRBJ2-7
TGTGCCAGCAGCCGCTCGCCGCTCGAGCAGTACTTC
CASSRSPLEQYF
>-|TRBV20-1|-|TRBJ2-5
TGCAGTGCTAGGGGACCGATCCAAGAGACCCAGTACTTC
CSARGPIQETQYF